This T cell receptor beta chain is from a study of identical twins. General study results and limits: Out-of-frame beta sequences exhibited a weaker degree of excess twin sharing. Rather than following the same donors, the conclusions depended on cross-sectional statistical analysis.

TCRdb used MiXCR to reprocess the 5' RACE reads, holding one entry per CDR3 protein. The sample has 1.5 million to 2 million distinct CDR3 sequences, roughly 35% seen once. A note on this clonotype: Its antigen is currently unknown.

This sequence was found in a newborn girl in good health. Sequenced material: cord blood.

The CDR3 bases are TGTGCCAGCAGTGAAAAGGGAGATACGCAGTATTTT. Its translation: CASSEKGDTQYF. This chain uses TRBV6-1 with TRBJ2-3; D is ambiguous. Germline CDR1 MNHNS, CDR2 SASEGT. The CDR3 has 12 residues. Trimming pared 2 bases from V and 5 bases from J, leaving 5 bases between.